These T cell receptor beta chains were read from a single sample in a study of cytomegalovirus exposure and HLA in healthy donors. Assay: immunoSEQ multiplex PCR; the TCRdb copy retains only in-frame clones and omits some. The sample gives some 140,000 clones, less than 80% of which show up once; approximately 2.1% is in the top ten. The sequencing sample was made of PBMCs. The origin of the receptors is a man in his thirties or forties in good health and CMV-seronegative. Each CDR3 is given without its conserved first and last residue. The D gene is left open where the match is weak.

j_call: TRBJ1-1; d_call: TRBD1; v_call: TRBV29-1; cdr3_aa: SVRGQGNTEAF
j_call: TRBJ2-7; d_call: TRBD2; v_call: TRBV7-2; cdr3_aa: ASRTSGASYEQY
j_call: TRBJ2-5; d_call: .; v_call: TRBV5-4; cdr3_aa: ASSLELATRQETQY
j_call: TRBJ2-7; d_call: TRBD1; v_call: TRBV4-3; cdr3_aa: ASSQGRGRYEQY
j_call: TRBJ1-3; d_call: .; v_call: TRBV11-2; cdr3_aa: ASSPPGAGNTIY
j_call: TRBJ1-2; d_call: TRBD1; v_call: TRBV7-2; cdr3_aa: ASSLDRGLGYT
j_call: TRBJ2-5; d_call: TRBD2; v_call: TRBV4-1; cdr3_aa: ASSQGLASETQY
j_call: TRBJ2-1; d_call: TRBD2; v_call: TRBV5-6; cdr3_aa: ASRTGLGSYNEQF
j_call: TRBJ2-5; d_call: .; v_call: TRBV29-1; cdr3_aa: SVEDQWGEGGTQY
j_call: TRBJ1-5; d_call: .; v_call: TRBV6-1; cdr3_aa: ASSELQGPNQPQN
j_call: TRBJ2-7; d_call: .; v_call: TRBV5-1; cdr3_aa: ASSQGSSGYEQY
j_call: TRBJ2-5; d_call: TRBD1; v_call: TRBV28; cdr3_aa: ASSSRQGFQETQY
j_call: TRBJ2-7; d_call: .; v_call: TRBV4-3; cdr3_aa: ASSQGTVSYEQY
j_call: TRBJ1-2; d_call: TRBD1; v_call: TRBV10-3; cdr3_aa: AISESGTASFYGYT
j_call: TRBJ2-5; d_call: .; v_call: TRBV28; cdr3_aa: ASSYGVQETQY
j_call: TRBJ2-3; d_call: TRBD2; v_call: TRBV6-6; cdr3_aa: ASSYGGGTDTQY
j_call: TRBJ2-7; d_call: .; v_call: TRBV5-1; cdr3_aa: ASSLYEGSILAWEQY
j_call: TRBJ2-2; d_call: .; v_call: TRBV11-3; cdr3_aa: ASSLDLSTGELF
j_call: TRBJ1-4; d_call: .; v_call: TRBV15; cdr3_aa: ATSRSTEEGEKLF
j_call: TRBJ2-1; d_call: TRBD2; v_call: TRBV6-4; cdr3_aa: ARPPSGDYNEQF
j_call: TRBJ2-1; d_call: .; v_call: TRBV9; cdr3_aa: ASSGGDVVYNEQF
j_call: TRBJ2-1; d_call: TRBD2; v_call: TRBV7-9; cdr3_aa: ASSPGTSGGPRNEQF
j_call: TRBJ1-2; d_call: .; v_call: TRBV6-5; cdr3_aa: ASRDPNGRGYT
j_call: TRBJ1-1; d_call: TRBD1; v_call: TRBV5-6; cdr3_aa: ASSFQGATEAF
j_call: TRBJ2-1; d_call: .; v_call: TRBV9; cdr3_aa: ASSLSGLSYNEQF
j_call: TRBJ1-6; d_call: .; v_call: TRBV15; cdr3_aa: ATSRERGLRSANSPLH
j_call: TRBJ1-1; d_call: .; v_call: TRBV19; cdr3_aa: ASSSTGIVPEAF
j_call: TRBJ1-5; d_call: .; v_call: TRBV28; cdr3_aa: ASSPSGGPQH
j_call: TRBJ2-2; d_call: .; v_call: TRBV9; cdr3_aa: ASSLPGRGANTGELF
j_call: TRBJ2-5; d_call: .; v_call: TRBV4-2; cdr3_aa: ASSPYPSETQY
j_call: TRBJ2-5; d_call: TRBD1; v_call: TRBV29-1; cdr3_aa: SDRQGETQY
j_call: TRBJ2-2; d_call: TRBD2; v_call: TRBV7-2; cdr3_aa: ASSYGLAVTGELF